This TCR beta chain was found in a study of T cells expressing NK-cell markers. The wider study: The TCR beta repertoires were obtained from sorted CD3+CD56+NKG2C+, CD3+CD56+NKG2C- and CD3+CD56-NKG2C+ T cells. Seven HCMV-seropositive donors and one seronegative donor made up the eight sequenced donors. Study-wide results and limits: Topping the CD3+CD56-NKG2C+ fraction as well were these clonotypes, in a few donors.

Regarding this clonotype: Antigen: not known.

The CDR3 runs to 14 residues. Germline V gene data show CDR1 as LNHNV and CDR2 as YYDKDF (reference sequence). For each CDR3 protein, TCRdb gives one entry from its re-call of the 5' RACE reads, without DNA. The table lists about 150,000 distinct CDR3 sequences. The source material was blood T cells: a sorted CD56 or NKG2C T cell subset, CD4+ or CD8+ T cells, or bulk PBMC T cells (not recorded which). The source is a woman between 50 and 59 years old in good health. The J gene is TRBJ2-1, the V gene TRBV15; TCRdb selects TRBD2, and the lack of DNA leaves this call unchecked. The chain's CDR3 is CATSTAGLADKQFF.